This T cell receptor beta chain was captured by sequencing in a study of T cell responses to AZD1222 COVID-19 vaccine. Study-level findings and limits: The breadth and depth of Spike-specific TCRs increased once two AZD1222 doses had been given. Of the AZD1222 recipients, only 5 to 7 were seropositive at baseline. Spike-wide coverage was observed for vaccine-associated CD4 TCRs, with dominant responses at 160-218 and 743-854.

Only one count was recorded for this clone. The antigen is undetermined. The protocol was immunoSEQ multiplex PCR, while the TCRdb copy is restricted to in-frame clones and leaves out a portion. The data show around 180,000 clones, 90% to 95% seen once. V dropped 2 bases and J dropped 8 bases, with 11 bases sitting between them. This CDR3 region has 14 residues. Germline CDR1 reads SGHRS; CDR2 reads YFSETQ. This chain uses TRBV5-1 with TRBJ1-6, with D perhaps TRBD1 (5 bases). The specimen comprised peripheral blood, sampled on day 0 of AZD1222 vaccination. The origin of this receptor is an adult in good health. The CDR3 reads CASSFPGGDSPLHF. The CDR3 region has the DNA TGCGCCAGCAGCTTCCCGGGAGGGGATTCACCCCTCCACTTT.